This T cell receptor (beta chain) was documented in a study of blood T cell repertoires in COVID-19. Study context: Acute-phase and convalescent COVID-19 samples originated in the United States, Italy and Spain.

Sequencing used immunoSEQ multiplex PCR; TCRdb keeps in-frame clones, though not all of them. This table holds around 100,000 clones, approximately 80% found once. Sequencing used peripheral blood. This TCR was recovered from a human donor in a cohort sampled during active COVID-19.

The CDR3 DNA follows: TGTGCCAGCAGCAGACTCACCGGGGAGCTGTTTTTT. Protein sequence: CASSRLTGELFF. The V and J genes are TRBV27 and TRBJ2-2; D gene ambiguous. CDR1 is MNHEY and CDR2 is SMNVEV in the germline V gene (reference sequence). This CDR3 is 12 amino acids long. V was shortened by 6 bases and J by 4 bases, with 6 bases between the two germline ends.